The 25 T cell receptor beta chains below come from one sample, sequenced in a study of cytotoxic CD8 clonotypes in ibrutinib-treated CLL. Profiled with immunoSEQ multiplex PCR; TCRdb holds only in-frame clones, not every one. The table records under 30,000 clones, about 70% of them present only once. The sequencing here drew on PBMCs, taken after 36 months of ibrutinib treatment. These receptors came from a human donor with chronic lymphocytic leukemia.

Only one count was recorded for this clone. The chain has TRBV6-6 and TRBJ1-1; D might be TRBD1 (5 bases). Trimming pared 4 bases from V and 4 bases from J, leaving 10 bases between. Germline lookup yields CDR1 MNHNY and CDR2 SVGAGI (reference sequence). The CDR3 has 13 residues. Here the CDR3 reads CASSSIQGTEAFF. CDR3 bases: TGTGCCAGCAGTTCCATCCAGGGCACTGAAGCTTTCTTT.

This clone was seen a handful of times. V gene TRBV19 combines with J gene TRBJ2-7, with D perhaps matching TRBD1 (6 bases). This CDR3 spans 15 amino acids. CDR1 is LNHDA, CDR2 SQIVND, per germline (reference sequence). Trimming stripped 6 bases from V and 0 bases from J, with 15 bases between. In DNA form, the CDR3 reads TGTGCCAGTAGCGTAACAGGGTTTAGCTCCTACGAGCAGTACTTC. This gives the protein CASSVTGFSSYEQYF. The complete variable domain, with remaining parts taken from reference TRBV19 and TRBJ2-7, reads DGGITQSPKYLFRKEGQNVTLSCEQNLNHDAMYWYRQDPGQGLRLIYYSQIVNDFQKGDIAEGYSVSREKKESFPLTVTSAQKNPTAFYLCASSVTGFSSYEQYFGPGTRLTVT.

This clone appeared once. The chain recombines TRBV5-6 with TRBJ1-5; D is undetermined. V dropped 4 bases and J dropped 0 bases, with 14 bases sitting between them. The CDR3 has 16 residues. Per the germline V gene, CDR1 is SGHDT and CDR2 is YYEEEE. In DNA form, the CDR3 reads TGTGCCAGCAGCCGCTTGCTTGTTGGTAGCAATCAGCCCCAGCATTTT. Translation: CASSRLLVGSNQPQHF.

V usage is TRBV7-7 and J usage is TRBJ2-6; D call uncertain. Per the germline V gene, CDR1 is SSHAT and CDR2 is FNYEAQ (reference sequence). With 3 bases removed from V and 5 bases from J, the gap between germline ends came to 20 bases. This CDR3 has 18 residues. CDR3 nucleotide sequence: TGTGCCAGCAGCTTTACTATAGTGCCACAAAGTCGGGCCAACGTCCTGACTTTC. This gives the protein CASSFTIVPQSRANVLTF.

This chain joins TRBV18 and TRBJ1-2; a possible D gene is TRBD1 (6 bases). This CDR3 is built from 16 residues. CDR1 and CDR2 from the germline V gene are KGHSH and LQKENI. V lost 2 bases, J lost 4 bases, and 17 bases lay in between. As DNA, the CDR3 is TGTGCCAGCTCACCAATCCAGGGGTCCTCTTTCTATGGCTACACCTTC. It yields the protein CASSPIQGSSFYGYTF.

The genes are TRBV29-1 and TRBJ1-2; TRBD1 matches 7 bases. The V gene's germline CDR1 is SQVTM and CDR2 ANQGSEA. V shed 7 bases, J shed 4 bases, and the junction held 12 bases outside the gene matches. This CDR3 is built from 14 residues. CDR3 sequence (DNA): TGCAGCGCCAAAACAGGGGCCACAGGCTATGGCTACACCTTC. This translates into CSAKTGATGYGYTF.

The CDR3 sequence is CASSQDRGFTGEAFF. The DNA for the CDR3 is TGCGCCAGCAGCCAAGACCGGGGGTTTACTGGTGAAGCTTTCTTT. The chain recombines TRBV4-3 with TRBJ1-1, with D perhaps matching TRBD1 (5 bases). Deletions cut 0 bases from V and 7 bases from J, with 15 bases between. Germline CDR1 reads LGHNA; CDR2 reads YSLEER. CDR3 length: 15 amino acids.

The V call is TRBV2, the J call TRBJ1-3, with a tentative D call TRBD1 (5 bases). Germline values: CDR1 SNHLY, CDR2 FYNNEI. V gave up 3 bases and J gave up 0 bases, with 9 bases separating them. The CDR3 has 15 amino acids. The CDR3 loop reads CASSDLRGSGNTIYF. The CDR3 bases are TGTGCCAGCAGTGATTTAAGGGGCTCTGGAAACACCATATATTTT.

The CDR3 protein is CASSIAAREVETQYF. The CDR3 region has the DNA TGTGCCAGTAGTATAGCGGCGAGGGAGGTGGAGACCCAGTACTTC. The chain has TRBV19 and TRBJ2-5; possible D gene TRBD2, 6 bases. The CDR3 sequence is 15 residues long. Germline values: CDR1 LNHDA, CDR2 SQIVND (reference sequence). V gave up 1 base and J gave up 5 bases, with 14 bases separating them. Filled out from reference TRBV19 and TRBJ2-5, the complete variable domain reads DGGITQSPKYLFRKEGQNVTLSCEQNLNHDAMYWYRQDPGQGLRLIYYSQIVNDFQKGDIAEGYSVSREKKESFPLTVTSAQKNPTAFYLCASSIAAREVETQYFGPGTRLLVL.

This clone was seen a few times. J is TRBJ2-3 and V is TRBV2, with 8 bases identical to TRBD2. The CDR3 length is 14 residues. The V gene end was trimmed by 7 bases and the J gene end by 4 bases; junction bases not matched to a gene: 7. CDR1 SNHLY and CDR2 FYNNEI come from the germline V gene. CDR3 amino acids: CASIGTSVADTQYF. DNA for the CDR3: TGTGCCAGCATTGGGACTAGTGTAGCAGATACGCAGTATTTT.

V gene TRBV6-5 combines with J gene TRBJ2-5; 8 bases are shared with TRBD2. V gave up 7 bases and J gave up 4 bases; unmatched junction bases: 11. The length of the CDR3 is 15 residues. CDR1 MNHEY and CDR2 SVGAGI come from the germline V gene. As DNA, the CDR3 is TGTGCCAGCAAATTTGGTCGGGGGGGCGGAGAGACCCAGTACTTC. Residues: CASKFGRGGGETQYF.

Only a few counts were recorded for this clone. This chain uses TRBV4-2 with TRBJ2-5; 12 positions agree with TRBD2. Germline-derived CDR1 and CDR2 are LGHNA and YNFKEQ. Trimming cost V 0 bases and J 3 bases; bases outside gene matches: 5. The CDR3 runs 17 residues. CDR3 DNA sequence: TGTGCCAGCAGCCAAGATTGGGCTAGCGGGGGGGAAGAGACCCAGTACTTC. Translating gives CASSQDWASGGEETQYF.

The V call is TRBV7-3, the J call TRBJ1-1, with 12 bases matching TRBD1. The CDR3 loop spans 15 amino acids. The V and J ends lost 2 bases and 5 bases, in that order; junction bases with no gene match: 3. The germline gives CDR1 SGHTA, CDR2 FQGTGA. In DNA form, the CDR3 reads TGTGCCAGCAGCTTACTGGGACAGGGGGCTACTGAAGCTTTCTTT. Residues: CASSLLGQGATEAFF.

The gene calls are TRBV11-2 and TRBJ1-2; D is undetermined. CDR1 SGHAT and CDR2 FQNNGV come from the germline V gene. Between the trimmed V and J ends, which lost 5 bases and 4 bases, there was a span of 17 bases. The CDR3 is 15 amino acids. The CDR3 is CASSPEIGIFYGYTF. The CDR3, as DNA: TGTGCCAGCAGCCCGGAGATTGGAATTTTCTATGGCTACACCTTC.

The rearrangement links TRBV27 to TRBJ2-2; D may match TRBD1 or TRBD2 (5 bases each). The CDR3 is 13 residues long. Between the trimmed V and J ends, which lost 2 bases and 6 bases, there was a span of 7 bases. Germline V gene sequence: CDR1 MNHEY, CDR2 SMNVEV (reference sequence). The CDR3 coding sequence is TGTGCCAGCAGTTTAGGGGGTGCCGGGGAGCTGTTTTTT. Protein: CASSLGGAGELFF.

The V and J genes are TRBV30 and TRBJ2-7; the D is unclear. The CDR3 runs to 11 residues. V was clipped by 0 bases and J by 6 bases, with 6 bases between them. CDR1 is GTSNPN, CDR2 SVGIG, per germline (reference sequence). As DNA, the CDR3 is TGTGCCTGGAGTGTAGAGACCGAGCAGTACTTC. This encodes CAWSVETEQYF.

DNA of the CDR3: TGCGCCAGCAGTATAAGCACTTACAATGAGCAGTTCTTC. Residues: CASSISTYNEQFF. The rearrangement joins TRBV5-1 to TRBJ2-1, with D unclear. CDR1 and CDR2 (germline): SGHRS, YFSETQ. CDR3 size: 13 residues. Trimming took 5 bases from V and 4 from J, leaving 10 bases between them.

The gene calls are TRBV4-1 and TRBJ1-4; D possibly corresponds to TRBD1 (5 bases). CDR1 MGHRA and CDR2 YSYEKL come from the germline V gene. The CDR3 is 16 amino acids. Trimming took off 3 bases at V and 3 bases at J, with 14 bases between the two ends. This chain's CDR3 is CASSQVDGTSNEKLFF. Written as DNA, the CDR3 is TGCGCCAGCAGCCAGGTGGATGGGACCTCTAATGAAAAACTGTTTTTT.

The chain couples TRBV10-3 to TRBJ1-3; D is unclear. With 4 bases removed from V and 2 bases from J, the gap between germline ends came to 9 bases. CDR3 size: 14 residues. CDR1 and CDR2 (germline): ENHRY, SYGVKD. Written as DNA, the CDR3 is TGTGCCATCAGTGGCCAGGACGCTGGAAACACCATATATTTT. It translates to CAISGQDAGNTIYF.

V is TRBV2 and J is TRBJ1-1; a weak D match, TRBD1 (5 bases). Between the trimmed V and J ends, which lost 0 bases and 1 base, there was a span of 15 bases. Germline loops: CDR1 SNHLY, CDR2 FYNNEI. The CDR3 is 17 residues long. The CDR3 bases are TGTGCCAGCAGTGAAGCGCTTCGGGGGGGGAGGAACACTGAAGCTTTCTTT. It encodes CASSEALRGGRNTEAFF.

The J gene is TRBJ2-3, the V gene TRBV5-1; the D is unclear. This CDR3 comprises 13 residues. Trimming removed 1 base from V and 3 bases from J, with 6 bases in between. CDR1 SGHRS and CDR2 YFSETQ come from the germline V gene. CDR3 sequence: CASSLRETDTQYF. The CDR3, as DNA: TGCGCCAGCAGCTTGAGGGAAACAGATACGCAGTATTTT.

The chain has TRBV10-3 and TRBJ1-1; TRBD1 matches 8 bases. In germline, CDR1 is ENHRY, CDR2 SYGVKD. The CDR3 length is 14 residues. V was pared by 10 bases and J by 3 bases, with 10 bases of the junction left unmatched. CDR3 coding DNA: TGTGCCACCCGGACAGGGACGGTTGACACTGAAGCTTTCTTT. It yields the protein CATRTGTVDTEAFF.

The rearrangement uses TRBV5-1 and TRBJ2-1, with unresolved D. CDR1 is SGHRS and CDR2 is YFSETQ in the germline V gene. The V end lost 1 base, the J end lost 4 bases, and 6 bases lay between the germline ends. The CDR3 loop spans 13 amino acids. As DNA, the CDR3 is TGCGCCAGCAGCTTGTACCAGTACAATGAGCAGTTCTTC. Encoded protein: CASSLYQYNEQFF. Together with reference TRBV5-1 and TRBJ2-1, the CDR3 gives the full variable domain: KAGVTQTPRYLIKTRGQQVTLSCSPISGHRSVSWYQQTPGQGLQFLFEYFSETQRNKGNFPGRFSGRQFSNSRSEMNVSTLELGDSALYLCASSLYQYNEQFFGPGTRLTVL.

The chain recombines TRBV10-3 with TRBJ1-1, with a possible D match to TRBD1 (5 bases). The CDR3 runs 14 residues. With 7 bases removed from V and 2 bases from J, the gap between germline ends came to 14 bases. CDR1 is ENHRY and CDR2 is SYGVKD in the germline V gene. CDR3 nucleotides: TGTGCCATCATGGCCGGGACGGCTAACACTGAAGCTTTCTTT. It translates to CAIMAGTANTEAFF.

J is TRBJ2-7 and V is TRBV29-1, with 9 bases aligning to TRBD2. The CDR3 loop spans 13 amino acids. Germline V CDR1 and CDR2: SQVTM, ANQGSEA. V trimming: 3 bases; J trimming: 3 bases; junction bases outside the gene matches: 3. CDR3 bases: TGCAGCGTTGAGCTAGCGGGGAGCTACGAGCAGTACTTC. Translated, it gives CSVELAGSYEQYF.